Listed below are T cell receptor beta chains from one sample, sequenced in a study of identical twins. TCRdb independently ran MiXCR on the 5' RACE reads; one entry per CDR3 protein. The sample includes about 730,000 distinct CDR3 sequences, approximately 22% of them seen just once. A further study also used this sample, focusing on T cells expressing NK-cell markers.

The sequenced sample was PBMCs. These receptors came from a woman aged 18-35 years in good health. Both conserved end residues are part of each CDR3. D genes are given only for firm matches. Clone size is shown for a subset of rows, as once, few, many or a class of expanded clone.

v_call,j_call,d_call,clone_size,cdr3_nt,cdr3_aa
TRBV5-5,TRBJ2-7,NA,few,TGTGCCAGCAGCGCGTCCGGGACAAGATTCGACGAGCAGTACTTC,CASSASGTRFDEQYF
TRBV6-4,TRBJ2-3,NA,NA,TGTGCCAGCAGTTTAACTTGGCCTAGCACAGATACGCAGTATTTT,CASSLTWPSTDTQYF
TRBV5-1,TRBJ2-7,NA,NA,TGCGCCAGCAGCCTAATTCCGGGACCTCCGGACGGGGAGCAGTACTTC,CASSLIPGPPDGEQYF
TRBV7-2,TRBJ1-1,NA,many,TGTGCCAGCAGCTTCTTGCAGCCGTACACTGAAGCTTTCTTT,CASSFLQPYTEAFF
TRBV27,TRBJ2-2,NA,many,TGTGCCAGCAGTTCCCACATAGCCGGGGAGCTGTTTTTT,CASSSHIAGELFF
TRBV3-1,TRBJ2-1,TRBD2,NA,TGTGCCAGCAGCCAGGGTCGGGGGGTCTACAATGAGCAGTTCTTC,CASSQGRGVYNEQFF
TRBV5-5,TRBJ2-3,NA,few,TGTGCCAGCAGCTTTCCCTCCTACAGGGAAACAGATACGCAGTATTTT,CASSFPSYRETDTQYF
TRBV5-1,TRBJ1-2,TRBD1,many,TGCGCCAGCAGCTTGGTTGGGACAGACTATGGCTACACCTTC,CASSLVGTDYGYTF
TRBV7-2,TRBJ2-3,TRBD2,few,TGTGCCAGCAGCTTACTAGCGGGAGGCTATTCAGATACGCAGTATTTT,CASSLLAGGYSDTQYF
TRBV7-2,TRBJ2-7,TRBD2,few,TGTGCCAGCAGCACAGGGGGACTAGCGAGAGAGCAGTACTTC,CASSTGGLAREQYF
TRBV20-1,TRBJ2-1,NA,few,TGCAGTGCAAGTAGTCTAGATTCCCTCAATGAGCAGTTCTTC,CSASSLDSLNEQFF
TRBV7-2,TRBJ2-2,NA,NA,TGTGCCAGCAGTTCCCGTGGCAGACTTACCGGGGAGCTGTTTTTT,CASSSRGRLTGELFF
TRBV12-3/TRBV12-4,TRBJ1-5,TRBD1,few,TGTGCCAGCAGTTTGGTACAGGGGTTAAATCAGCCCCAGCATTTT,CASSLVQGLNQPQHF
TRBV7-9,TRBJ1-3,NA,NA,TGTGCCAGCTGTCTACGGGTCCCTCGGTCTGGAAACACCATATATTTT,CASCLRVPRSGNTIYF
TRBV20-1,TRBJ2-7,NA,many,TGCAGTGCTAGAGATAGGGGTCGTTTCGAGCAGTACTTC,CSARDRGRFEQYF
TRBV4-3,TRBJ2-7,TRBD1,NA,TGCGCCAGCAGCCAAGACGACAGGGCAAGCTACGAGCAGTACTTC,CASSQDDRASYEQYF
TRBV7-2,TRBJ2-7,NA,NA,TGTGCCAGCAGCTTACAGGTCTCGTTCTACGAGCAGTACTTC,CASSLQVSFYEQYF
TRBV12-3/TRBV12-4,TRBJ1-2,NA,few,TGTGCCAGCAGTTTTAACCGGGGTGGCTACACCTTC,CASSFNRGGYTF
TRBV6-5,TRBJ1-6,TRBD1,NA,TGTGCCAGCAGTTCCCAGGGGGCCAAAAATTCACCCCTCCACTTT,CASSSQGAKNSPLHF
TRBV20-1,TRBJ1-1,NA,few,TGCAGTGCTGCCGACATATCGGCACCTTCGAGCAGGGAAGCTTTCTTT,CSAADISAPSSREAFF
TRBV4-2,TRBJ2-1,TRBD1,few,TGTGCCAGCAGCCAAGTGACAGGGGGATACAATGAGCAGTTCTTC,CASSQVTGGYNEQFF
TRBV10-3,TRBJ2-7,NA,NA,TGTGCCATCAGTGAACTGACCTACGAGCAGTACTTC,CAISELTYEQYF
TRBV12-3/TRBV12-4,TRBJ1-3,NA,few,TGTGCCAGCAGTGGTTGGACAGCTGGAAACACCATATATTTT,CASSGWTAGNTIYF
TRBV7-9,TRBJ2-7,NA,few,TGTGCCAGCAGCTTATTCTCCGACGAGCAGTACTTC,CASSLFSDEQYF
TRBV9,TRBJ2-7,NA,NA,TGTGCCAGCAGCGTAGACGAGGTAGCGGCTCACTACGAGCAGTACTTC,CASSVDEVAAHYEQYF
TRBV27,TRBJ1-1,NA,few,TGTGCCAGCAGTTCAGACGTTGCGTGGGCTGAAGCTTTCTTT,CASSSDVAWAEAFF
TRBV20-1,TRBJ2-1,TRBD2,few,TGCAGTGCCATCCATAGCGGGTTGGGGAATGAGCAGTTCTTC,CSAIHSGLGNEQFF
TRBV25-1,TRBJ2-7,TRBD1,NA,TGTGCCAGCAGTGAACCCGGGACAGGCTCCTACGAGCAGTACTTC,CASSEPGTGSYEQYF
TRBV7-9,TRBJ2-2,TRBD2,few,TGTGCCAGCTCTCCGGACTGGCGGGAGGCCCCCACCGGGGAGCTGTTTTTT,CASSPDWREAPTGELFF
TRBV27,TRBJ2-3,TRBD1,many,TGTGCCAGTCGACAGGGGGGATCAGATACGCAGTATTTT,CASRQGGSDTQYF
TRBV20-1,TRBJ2-3,NA,many,TGCAGTGCTAGAGTGGGGGGTACCACAGATACGCAGTATTTT,CSARVGGTTDTQYF
TRBV20-1,TRBJ1-1,NA,NA,TGCAGTGCTCAGGGTGGAACTGAAGCTTTCTTT,CSAQGGTEAFF
TRBV5-1,TRBJ2-7,NA,few,TGCGCCAGCAGCTTGGAGACAGGCTACTCCTACGAGCAGTACTTC,CASSLETGYSYEQYF
TRBV12-3/TRBV12-4,TRBJ2-4,NA,few,TGTGCCAGCAGCGATCTCAGGGGCCACATTCAGTACTTC,CASSDLRGHIQYF
TRBV27,TRBJ1-2,TRBD1,many,TGTGCCAGCCAGAAGTACGGACAGGGTCGGTATGGCTACACCTTC,CASQKYGQGRYGYTF
TRBV20-1,TRBJ2-7,TRBD2,NA,TGCAGTGCTAGAGGTCTGCTAGCGGGAGTTTACGAGCAGTACTTC,CSARGLLAGVYEQYF
TRBV10-3,TRBJ1-1,TRBD1,NA,TGTGCCATCAGCCCTGGGGCAGGGGGAATTATCACTGAAGCTTTCTTT,CAISPGAGGIITEAFF
TRBV6-1,TRBJ2-7,NA,few,TGTGCCAGCAGTGTTACGGGACCTACCATCTACGAGCAGTACTTC,CASSVTGPTIYEQYF
TRBV7-2,TRBJ2-7,NA,many,TGTGCCAGCAGCTTAGGTGAGGGACCCTACGAGCAGTACTTC,CASSLGEGPYEQYF
TRBV3-1,TRBJ1-6,NA,few,TGTGCCAGCAGCCCCGGGGGCTCGGGTTCACCCCTCCACTTT,CASSPGGSGSPLHF
TRBV7-9,TRBJ2-2,NA,few,TGTGCCAGCAGCTTAGCTGCGGTTCCCGGGGAGCTGTTTTTT,CASSLAAVPGELFF
TRBV9,TRBJ2-7,TRBD2,few,TGTGCCAGCAGCCCGAAGAGCGGGGGAGCGGACGAGCAGTACTTC,CASSPKSGGADEQYF
TRBV12-3/TRBV12-4,TRBJ2-4,TRBD1,few,TGTGCCAGCACCTCCCAGGGGGCAAACATTCAGTACTTC,CASTSQGANIQYF
TRBV6-2/TRBV6-3,TRBJ2-1,TRBD2,NA,TGTGCCAGCAGTTACTCGGAGCGGGGGGGGACCTACAACAATGAGCAGTTCTTC,CASSYSERGGTYNNEQFF